This paragraph reports one T cell receptor (beta chain). Its target is unknown. This entry comes from a study of lymphopenia after photon versus proton radiotherapy. The data were produced by immunoSEQ multiplex PCR, yet TCRdb's version contains in-frame clones alone and is incomplete. This sample has 37,000 or so clones, with about 86% found just once. V was clipped by 2 bases and J by 7 bases, with 11 bases between them. Per germline, CDR1 MNHNS and CDR2 SASEGT. CDR3 length: 13 amino acids. Study-wide points: Photon-treated patients lost naive T cells and TCR diversity; proton-treated stayed stable. Only patients who died were analyzed for survival; proton advantage is unproven. In patients who died, overall survival fell as post-nadir TCR diversity dropped more. Oligoclonal CD8+ Temra expansion after nadir drove photon patients' diversity drop.

Sequenced here: peripheral blood, sampled from a patient treated with proton-based radiotherapy. The chain is built from TRBV6-1 and TRBJ1-2, with D uncertain. The clonotype originates from a woman between 70 and 85 years old with pancreatic cancer. Some clones in this sample may be carry-over from other donors' samples. The CDR3 nucleotides read TGTGCCAGCAGTGAAAGAGGAGGGTCTGGCTACACCTTC. It is translated as CASSERGGSGYTF.